This passage covers 19 T cell receptor beta chains from one sample sequenced in a study of shared clonotypes between healthy human individuals. The naive CD8 fraction comprised CD45RO-negative cells positively selected for CCR7 and excluded terminally differentiated effector memory CD45RA+ cells. Sequencing was performed with immunoSEQ multiplex PCR; in TCRdb, only in-frame clones are kept and a portion is missing. The data hold over 2,000,000 clones, with 80% to 95% observed a single time. The material sequenced was naive CD8+ T cells from PBMCs. These receptors all stem from a man aged 18-30 years in good health. Some clones in this sample may be carry-over from other donors' samples.

The chain couples TRBV2 to TRBJ2-1; possible D gene TRBD1, 5 bases. Per germline, CDR1 SNHLY and CDR2 FYNNEI. This CDR3 region has 17 residues. Trimming took 4 bases from V and 8 from J, leaving 24 bases between them. This CDR3 is CASSARPRGRSRDEQFF. The CDR3 DNA follows: TGTGCCAGCAGTGCACGCCCACGTGGGCGGAGCAGGGATGAGCAGTTCTTC.

This sequence joins TRBV13 and TRBJ2-1, with D possibly being TRBD2 (7 bases). This CDR3 contains 14 residues. The germline gives CDR1 PRHDT, CDR2 FYEKMQ (reference sequence). Deletions cut 7 bases from V and 4 bases from J, with 14 bases between. CDR3 loop: CASKGLGGYNEQFF. In nucleotides, the CDR3 is TGTGCCAGCAAAGGACTAGGGGGGTACAATGAGCAGTTCTTC. Supplemented by reference TRBV13 and TRBJ2-1, the full variable domain reads AAGVIQSPRHLIKEKRETATLKCYPIPRHDTVYWYQQGPGQDPQFLISFYEKMQSDKGSIPDRFSAQQFSDYHSELNMSSLELGDSALYFCASKGLGGYNEQFFGPGTRLTVL.

This rearrangement joins TRBV28 to TRBJ1-2; the match to TRBD1 covers 9 bases. With V trimmed by 3 bases and J by 10 bases, 12 bases remained unmatched. Germline lookup yields CDR1 MDHEN and CDR2 SYDVKM. This CDR3 is built from 15 residues. CDR3 protein: CASSFRGQGISNYTF. CDR3 nucleotide sequence: TGTGCCAGCAGTTTTCGGGGACAGGGAATTTCAAACTACACCTTC.

A note on this clone: Other DNA sequences within the sample encode an identical CDR3. The chain couples TRBV5-5 to TRBJ2-7; D gene unclear. V was pared by 0 bases and J by 1 base, with 5 bases between. The CDR3 totals 13 residues. Per germline, CDR1 SGHKS and CDR2 YYEKEE (reference sequence). DNA of the CDR3: TGTGCCAGCAGCTTGGGGGTTTCCTACGAGCAGTACTTC. It codes for CASSLGVSYEQYF.

CDR3 amino acids: CASSQEGRSGPQHF. In nucleotides, the CDR3 is TGCGCCAGCAGCCAAGAAGGGCGGTCCGGTCCCCAGCATTTT. This chain uses TRBV4-3 with TRBJ1-5; D unresolved. Per germline, CDR1 LGHNA and CDR2 YSLEER. The CDR3 covers 14 residues. The V gene lost 0 bases and the J gene lost 10 bases, with 13 bases spanning the gap.

CDR3 sequence reads: CASSLTPVRPTDTQYF. The CDR3 DNA follows: TGCGCCAGCAGCTTGACCCCCGTCAGGCCCACAGATACGCAGTATTTT. This rearrangement joins TRBV5-1 to TRBJ2-3; D gene unclear. V shed 1 base and J shed 2 bases, with 14 bases lying between them. The germline V gene has CDR1 SGHRS and CDR2 YFSETQ. The CDR3 loop spans 16 amino acids.

A remark on this clone: Other DNA sequences in the same sample also yield this CDR3. The chain carries TRBV27 and TRBJ2-1; TRBD2 matches 9 bases. V shed 5 bases, J shed 3 bases, and the junction held 5 bases outside the gene matches. Per the germline V gene, CDR1 is MNHEY and CDR2 is SMNVEV (reference sequence). The CDR3 totals 15 residues. This chain's CDR3 is CASSPGLAIYNEQFF. CDR3 nucleotide sequence: TGTGCCAGCAGTCCCGGACTAGCGATCTACAATGAGCAGTTCTTC.

V and J are TRBV27 and TRBJ1-3; 7 bases fit TRBD1. The V and J ends lost 6 bases and 0 bases, in that order; junction bases with no gene match: 11. CDR1 and CDR2 from the germline V gene are MNHEY and SMNVEV (reference sequence). This CDR3 is built from 17 residues. This chain's CDR3 is CASRPIRGIDSGNTIYF. For the CDR3, the DNA is TGTGCCAGCAGGCCCATCAGGGGGATTGACTCTGGAAACACCATATATTTT.

The chain recombines TRBV15 with TRBJ2-7, with 14 positions matching TRBD2. V was pared by 3 bases and J by 4 bases, with 8 bases of the junction left unmatched. The CDR3 spans 17 residues. Germline lookup yields CDR1 LNHNV and CDR2 YYDKDF (reference sequence). CDR3 nucleotides: TGTGCCACCAGCAGCCTCCCCGGGACTAGCGGGAGATACGAGCAGTACTTC. Translating gives CATSSLPGTSGRYEQYF.

V is TRBV27 and J is TRBJ2-1; D is unclear. V was cut by 5 bases and J by 3 bases, with 17 bases left in between. Germline CDR1 MNHEY, CDR2 SMNVEV (reference sequence). The CDR3 length is 16 residues. The CDR3, as DNA: TGTGCCAGCAGTCCCCACCCAGGAAGATTCTACAATGAGCAGTTCTTC. Its protein product is CASSPHPGRFYNEQFF.

The CDR3, as DNA: TGCGCCAGCAGCCAAGTTCTGGGGACGGCCTATGGCTACACCTTC. Translating gives CASSQVLGTAYGYTF. V usage is TRBV4-3 and J usage is TRBJ1-2; D perhaps matches TRBD1 (5 bases). The CDR3 contains 15 residues. Trimming cost V 1 base and J 4 bases, with 13 bases left between them. Germline-derived CDR1 and CDR2 are LGHNA and YSLEER.

The gene calls are TRBV9 and TRBJ2-1; possibly TRBD1 or TRBD2 for D (5 bases each). CDR3 size: 16 residues. CDR1 SGDLS and CDR2 YYNGEE come from the germline V gene. V lost 2 bases and J lost 0, with 12 bases in between. CDR3 sequence (DNA): TGTGCCAGCAGCGTTGAGCGTGGGGGCTCCTACAATGAGCAGTTCTTC. It yields the protein CASSVERGGSYNEQFF.

The chain employs TRBV19 and TRBJ1-1; no definite D call. Germline V gene lookup returns CDR1 LNHDA and CDR2 SQIVND (reference sequence). The CDR3 is made up of 11 amino acids. V was clipped by 2 bases and J by 8 bases, with 6 bases between them. CDR3 sequence: CASSISREAFF. CDR3 nucleotides: TGTGCCAGTAGTATAAGCAGGGAAGCTTTCTTT. The whole variable domain, remainder taken from reference TRBV19 and TRBJ1-1, is DGGITQSPKYLFRKEGQNVTLSCEQNLNHDAMYWYRQDPGQGLRLIYYSQIVNDFQKGDIAEGYSVSREKKESFPLTVTSAQKNPTAFYLCASSISREAFFGQGTRLTVV.

Points on this clone: Other DNA sequences in this specimen translate into the identical CDR3. The gene calls are TRBV28 and TRBJ1-2, with D possibly being TRBD1 (6 bases). Trimming removed 1 base at V and 5 bases at J, with 8 bases between. This CDR3 comprises 13 residues. Germline V gives CDR1 MDHEN, CDR2 SYDVKM. Here the CDR3 DNA reads TGTGCCAGCAGTTTATTCAGGGGATATGGCTACACCTTC. Residues: CASSLFRGYGYTF.

This clone appeared a single time. The J gene is TRBJ2-7, the V gene TRBV7-9; D unresolved. V dropped 5 bases and J dropped 2 bases, with 7 bases sitting between them. Germline lookup yields CDR1 SEHNR and CDR2 FQNEAQ (reference sequence). The CDR3 has 12 residues. CDR3 loop: CASSHRAYEQYF. The CDR3 bases are TGTGCCAGCAGCCACCGAGCCTACGAGCAGTACTTC.

This rearrangement joins TRBV7-6 to TRBJ2-1; TRBD1 matches at 7 bases. There are 14 residues in the CDR3. The V gene's germline CDR1 is SGHVS and CDR2 FNYEAQ. V gave up 5 bases and J gave up 2 bases; unmatched junction bases: 3. In nucleotides, the CDR3 is TGTGCCAGCAGCCTGGACAGGACCTACAATGAGCAGTTCTTC. It specifies CASSLDRTYNEQFF. The whole variable domain, remainder taken from reference TRBV7-6 and TRBJ2-1, is GAGVSQSPRYKVTKRGQDVALRCDPISGHVSLYWYRQALGQGPEFLTYFNYEAQQDKSGLPNDRFSAERPEGSISTLTIQRTEQRDSAMYRCASSLDRTYNEQFFGPGTRLTVL.

CDR3 region: CSVGGATGAQYF. CDR3 in DNA: TGCAGCGTGGGAGGGGCCACCGGGGCCCAGTACTTC. The gene calls are TRBV29-1 and TRBJ2-5; 7 positions match TRBD2. This CDR3 has 12 residues. Germline CDR1 and CDR2: SQVTM and ANQGSEA. V lost 6 bases, J lost 9 bases, and 10 bases stayed unmatched.

The chain joins TRBV11-3 to TRBJ2-7; 10 positions match TRBD2. Germline lookup yields CDR1 SGHNT and CDR2 YENEEA. The CDR3 extends over 14 amino acids. V lost 5 bases, J lost 3 bases, and 4 bases stayed unmatched. CDR3 DNA sequence: TGTGCCAGCAGCATCCGACTAGCGGGCTACGAGCAGTACTTC. Translating gives CASSIRLAGYEQYF.

V is TRBV7-3 and J is TRBJ2-1, with 8 bases fitting TRBD2. J lost 5 bases, V lost 5 bases, and 8 bases had no gene match. The CDR3 spans 15 residues. The germline CDR1 and CDR2 sequences are SGHTA and FQGTGA. CDR3 bases: TGTGCCAGCAGCCTTTTGCCGGGAGGGGACAATGAGCAGTTCTTC. It yields the protein CASSLLPGGDNEQFF.